These 25 T cell receptor beta chains came from one sample sequenced in a study of cytomegalovirus exposure and HLA in healthy donors. Primers for the PCR totalled 60 Vbeta and 13 Jbeta. Sequencing used immunoSEQ multiplex PCR; TCRdb keeps in-frame clones, though not all of them. The sample holds 150,000 to 190,000 clones; 80% to 90% are singletons and the top ten take roughly 2.3%. The sample comprised PBMCs. The origin of the receptors is a woman aged 18-35 years in good health and CMV-seronegative.

The chain joins TRBV5-1 to TRBJ1-1; D unresolved. The CDR3 consists of 13 residues. V was trimmed by 3 bases and J by 5 bases, leaving 11 bases between them. The germline V gene has CDR1 SGHRS and CDR2 YFSETQ. CDR3 in amino acids: CASSSVGRTEAFF. The CDR3 bases are TGCGCCAGCAGCTCCGTGGGGAGAACTGAAGCTTTCTTT.

The rearrangement uses TRBV7-3 and TRBJ1-2; D not resolved. CDR3 size: 13 residues. CDR1 is SGHTA and CDR2 is FQGTGA in the germline V gene. Trimming shortened V by 2 bases and J by 2 bases, and 6 bases separated the two germline ends. Here the CDR3 reads CASSLGGNYGYTF. CDR3 bases: TGTGCCAGCAGCTTAGGCGGGAACTATGGCTACACCTTC.

The chain carries TRBV5-1 and TRBJ1-1, with a possible D match to TRBD1 (6 bases). This CDR3 region has 13 residues. The V end lost 2 bases, the J end lost 8 bases, and 13 bases lay between the germline ends. Per the germline V gene, CDR1 is SGHRS and CDR2 is YFSETQ. The CDR3 nucleotides read TGCGCCAGCAGCTTAGGACAGCCCGCCGAAGCTTTCTTT. Translation: CASSLGQPAEAFF.

The chain employs TRBV7-3 and TRBJ2-5; 9 bases line up with TRBD2. In germline, CDR1 is SGHTA, CDR2 FQGTGA. This CDR3 is built from 12 residues. The trim removed 5 bases at V and 9 bases at J, leaving 4 bases unmatched. The CDR3 protein is CASSRSGGPQYF. CDR3 DNA: TGTGCCAGCAGCCGCAGCGGGGGGCCCCAGTACTTC.

CDR3 coding DNA: TGTGCCAGCACGGGGGAATCCTATGGCTACACCTTC. The encoded protein is CASTGESYGYTF. The chain joins TRBV28 to TRBJ1-2; the D gene is possibly TRBD1 (5 bases). The CDR3 sequence is 12 residues long. With 7 bases removed from V and 4 bases from J, the gap between germline ends came to 10 bases. Germline CDR1 is MDHEN and CDR2 is SYDVKM.

A single count supports this clone. The V gene is TRBV25-1, the J gene TRBJ1-6; D unresolved. The CDR3 totals 13 residues. Per germline, CDR1 MGHDK and CDR2 SYGVNS. V lost 1 base, J lost 14 bases, and 12 bases lay in between. CDR3 coding DNA: TGTGCCAGCAGTGAATCGCTAATCCCCTCCCTCCACTTT. Its protein product is CASSESLIPSLHF.

This sequence joins TRBV30 and TRBJ1-3; the D gene is possibly TRBD1 (5 bases). The CDR3 extends over 14 amino acids. Germline V gene data show CDR1 as GTSNPN and CDR2 as SVGIG (reference sequence). V was pared by 0 bases and J by 4 bases, with 10 bases between. CDR3 nucleotides: TGTGCCTGGAGTGTGGGCAGGGTAGGAAACACCATATATTTT. Translation: CAWSVGRVGNTIYF.

The V and J genes are TRBV18 and TRBJ2-7; a weak D match, TRBD2 (6 bases). The length of the CDR3 is 15 residues. The germline V gene has CDR1 KGHSH and CDR2 LQKENI. With 2 bases removed from V and 2 bases from J, the gap between germline ends came to 13 bases. The CDR3 DNA reads as TGTGCCAGCTCACCATCTAGCGCCCGAACCTACGAGCAGTACTTC. Protein sequence: CASSPSSARTYEQYF.

V usage is TRBV29-1 and J usage is TRBJ2-2, with 10 bases lining up with TRBD1. The germline CDR1 and CDR2 sequences are SQVTM and ANQGSEA. Trimming cost V 4 bases and J 2 bases; bases outside gene matches: 1. CDR3 length: 14 amino acids. CDR3 nucleotide sequence: TGCAGCGTTGGACAGGGGGCTAACACCGGGGAGCTGTTTTTT. It yields the protein CSVGQGANTGELFF.

This chain uses TRBV4-3 with TRBJ2-1; 9 bases are a match to TRBD1. There are 16 residues in the CDR3. V shed 4 bases and J 5 bases; nucleotides not matched to a gene: 9. The V gene's germline CDR1 is LGHNA and CDR2 YSLEER. CDR3 protein: CASSPGQGRFNNEQFF. CDR3 sequence (DNA): TGCGCCAGCAGCCCAGGACAGGGGCGATTCAACAATGAGCAGTTCTTC.

This clone was observed a single time. The rearrangement joins TRBV5-1 to TRBJ2-1, with TRBD2 identical over 16 bases. Per germline, CDR1 SGHRS and CDR2 YFSETQ. V lost 3 bases, J lost 7 bases, and 7 bases stayed unmatched. This CDR3 is 17 amino acids long. CDR3 region: CASSWGTSGRARNEQFF. CDR3 DNA: TGCGCCAGCAGCTGGGGGACTAGCGGGAGGGCCCGTAATGAGCAGTTCTTC.

The chain has TRBV7-6 and TRBJ1-6; D is uncertain. The CDR3 is 15 residues long. Trimming took 1 base from V and 0 from J, leaving 4 bases between them. Germline V lookup: CDR1 SGHVS, CDR2 FNYEAQ. CDR3 nucleotide sequence: TGTGCCAGCAGCTTAGTCAGCTCCTATAATTCACCCCTCCACTTT. Translated: CASSLVSSYNSPLHF.

This sequence joins TRBV19 and TRBJ2-7; 11 positions agree with TRBD2. This CDR3 has 18 amino acids. Germline assignment: CDR1 LNHDA and CDR2 SQIVND (reference sequence). V trimming: 4 bases; J trimming: 3 bases; junction bases outside the gene matches: 14. CDR3 bases: TGTGCCAGTAGTACGATGGACCGCGGGACTAGCGGTTACTACGAGCAGTACTTC. As protein: CASSTMDRGTSGYYEQYF.

This clone was seen a single time. The chain carries TRBV5-1 and TRBJ1-1; TRBD1 is a possible D gene (5 bases). Trimming pared 3 bases from V and 4 bases from J, leaving 19 bases between. Germline CDR1 reads SGHRS; CDR2 reads YFSETQ. The CDR3 runs to 16 residues. CDR3 sequence reads: CASSSGDLGESTEAFF. The DNA of the CDR3 is TGCGCCAGCAGCTCGGGGGATTTGGGGGAGAGCACTGAAGCTTTCTTT.

The V call is TRBV7-2, the J call TRBJ1-1, with D possibly being TRBD1 (5 bases). The CDR3 is 13 residues long. V was trimmed by 1 base and J by 10 bases, leaving 13 bases between them. Germline assignment: CDR1 SGHTA and CDR2 FQGNSA. The CDR3 sequence is CASSLGPPGGAFF. CDR3 sequence (DNA): TGTGCCAGCAGCTTAGGACCCCCGGGGGGAGCTTTCTTT.

The chain uses TRBV7-2 and TRBJ2-7, with 7 bases aligning to TRBD2. CDR1 and CDR2 from the germline V gene are SGHTA and FQGNSA. V trimming: 5 bases; J trimming: 3 bases; junction bases outside the gene matches: 7. CDR3 length: 14 residues. The CDR3 DNA reads as TGTGCCAGCAGCCAGAGCGGGATCTACTACGAGCAGTACTTC. Protein sequence: CASSQSGIYYEQYF.

The gene calls are TRBV27 and TRBJ1-2, with 10 bases that match TRBD1. This CDR3 has 15 amino acids. Germline CDR1 and CDR2: MNHEY and SMNVEV (reference sequence). V was clipped by 3 bases and J by 2 bases; unmatched bases: 3. The CDR3 region is CASSLGQGRNYGYTF. The CDR3 bases are TGTGCCAGCAGTTTGGGACAGGGGAGGAACTATGGCTACACCTTC.

The chain links TRBV9 to TRBJ1-2, with D maybe TRBD1 (6 bases). V was pared by 4 bases and J by 4 bases, with 20 bases between. Germline CDR1 and CDR2: SGDLS and YYNGEE. The CDR3 has 16 residues. The CDR3 sequence: CASSTNSGGASYGYTF. The CDR3 region has the DNA TGTGCCAGCAGCACTAACTCGGGGGGGGCGAGCTATGGCTACACCTTC.

V is TRBV7-3 and J is TRBJ1-2; tentatively, D is TRBD1 (6 bases). Germline CDR1 and CDR2: SGHTA and FQGTGA. Trimming took 3 bases from V and 2 from J, leaving 7 bases between them. CDR3 length: 13 amino acids. This chain's CDR3 is CASSFDRNYGYTF. Here the CDR3 DNA reads TGTGCCAGCAGCTTTGACAGGAACTATGGCTACACCTTC.

This clone came up a few times. This rearrangement joins TRBV27 to TRBJ2-1, with D possibly TRBD2 on 5 matching bases. From germline, CDR1 is MNHEY and CDR2 SMNVEV (reference sequence). Trimming took off 5 bases at V and 2 bases at J, with 19 bases between the two ends. The CDR3 covers 17 residues. The chain's CDR3 is CASSRVTTRATYNEQFF. CDR3 nucleotide sequence: TGTGCCAGCAGTCGAGTGACTACCCGGGCAACCTACAATGAGCAGTTCTTC.

The genes are TRBV6-1 and TRBJ2-5; a weak D match, TRBD2 (6 bases). The V gene lost 4 bases and the J gene lost 5 bases, with 14 bases spanning the gap. Per germline, CDR1 MNHNS and CDR2 SASEGT. This CDR3 comprises 14 residues. The CDR3 sequence is CASSAAGGRETQYF. The CDR3 bases are TGTGCCAGCAGTGCGGCGGGTGGGAGGGAGACCCAGTACTTC.

The V call is TRBV16, the J call TRBJ2-1; no clear D. Germline CDR1 and CDR2: KGHSY and FQNENV. The CDR3 is 14 residues long. Trimming shortened V by 4 bases and J by 2 bases, and 9 bases separated the two germline ends. CDR3 loop: CASSPVGAYNEQFF. The CDR3 nucleotides are TGTGCCAGCAGCCCCGTAGGAGCCTACAATGAGCAGTTCTTC.

The chain recombines TRBV5-1 with TRBJ1-2; 8 bases are shared with TRBD1. The CDR3 is 15 residues long. The germline gives CDR1 SGHRS, CDR2 YFSETQ. V lost 5 bases, J lost 6 bases, and 12 bases stayed unmatched. The CDR3 region is CASSDAGRGPNGYTF. The CDR3 coding sequence is TGCGCCAGCAGTGACGCCGGCAGGGGGCCGAATGGCTACACCTTC. Using reference TRBV5-1 and TRBJ1-2 for the parts outside the CDR3, the full variable domain is KAGVTQTPRYLIKTRGQQVTLSCSPISGHRSVSWYQQTPGQGLQFLFEYFSETQRNKGNFPGRFSGRQFSNSRSEMNVSTLELGDSALYLCASSDAGRGPNGYTFGSGTRLTVV.

The V gene is TRBV5-8, the J gene TRBJ1-4, with a weak D call TRBD1 (5 bases). Germline V gene sequence: CDR1 SGHTS, CDR2 YDEGEE. This CDR3 is built from 13 residues. Trimming left V 5 bases short and J 4 bases short, with 9 bases between. As DNA, the CDR3 is TGTGCCAGCAGGCACAGGAGTAATGAAAAACTGTTTTTT. Its translation: CASRHRSNEKLFF.

This clone was counted a few times. The rearrangement links TRBV4-1 to TRBJ2-7; the match to TRBD1 covers 8 bases. Looked up from germline, CDR1 is MGHRA and CDR2 is YSYEKL. The ends lost 4 bases at V and 3 bases at J; junction bases unmatched: 11. CDR3 length: 16 amino acids. The CDR3 protein is CASSPLGQGRNYEQYF. CDR3 bases: TGCGCCAGCAGCCCCCTAGGACAGGGTAGGAACTACGAGCAGTACTTC.